Listed below are T cell receptor beta chains from one sample, sequenced in a study of OX40 agonist ivuxolimab in advanced cancers. TCRdb's copy holds only in-frame clones and misses some; the assay was immunoSEQ multiplex PCR. Of approximately 64,000 clones listed, around four fifths are singletons. The sequencing used CD4+ or CD8+ T cells sorted from blood, collected in a trial of the OX40 agonist ivuxolimab. Every receptor here comes from an adult with an advanced solid tumor such as melanoma, head and neck, liver or kidney cancer. CDR3s include the opening cysteine and the closing phenylalanine or tryptophan. D genes are given only for firm matches. Some rows mark clone size as missing; the rest say once, few, many or name a class of expanded clone.

>.|TRBV5-4|TRBJ2-4|.
CASSPAFNLAKNIQYF
TGTGCCAGCAGTCCCGCCTTTAACTTAGCCAAAAACATTCAGTACTTC
>.|TRBV11-3|TRBJ2-1|.
CASSLNTYGDEQFF
TGTGCCAGCAGCCTAAACACTTACGGGGATGAGCAGTTCTTC
>.|TRBV6-6|TRBJ2-7|.
CASWDTSYEQYF
TGTGCCAGCTGGGACACCTCCTACGAGCAGTACTTC
>.|TRBV29-1|TRBJ2-7|.
CSVGDSVSYEQYF
TGCAGCGTTGGGGATAGCGTCTCCTACGAGCAGTACTTC
>.|TRBV4-1|TRBJ1-1|once
CASSQLPRGNTEAFF
TGCGCCAGCAGCCAGCTTCCCAGGGGGAACACTGAAGCTTTCTTT
>.|TRBV30|TRBJ2-2|once
CAWNPGTLGIGELFF
TGTGCCTGGAATCCAGGGACGCTTGGGATCGGGGAGCTGTTTTTT
>TRBD1|TRBV19|TRBJ1-3|.
CASHRGSGNTIYF
TGTGCCAGCCACAGGGGTTCTGGAAACACCATATATTTT
>.|TRBV4-1|TRBJ2-1|.
CASSRQAGLPGEQFF
TGCGCCAGCAGCAGGCAAGCGGGTCTCCCTGGAGAGCAGTTCTTC
>.|TRBV5-5|TRBJ1-2|.
CASSLAMGGESGYTF
TGTGCCAGCAGCTTGGCTATGGGAGGGGAGAGTGGCTACACCTTC
>.|TRBV5-1|TRBJ2-3|.
CASSPGAFTDTQYF
TGCGCCAGCAGCCCCGGAGCTTTCACAGATACGCAGTATTTT
>.|TRBV13|TRBJ2-7|.
CASSPEGLYEQYF
TGTGCCAGCAGCCCGGAAGGTTTGTACGAGCAGTACTTC
>.|TRBV9|TRBJ2-1|.
CASSVAFTPSYNEQFF
TGTGCCAGCAGCGTAGCCTTCACGCCATCCTACAATGAGCAGTTCTTC